Presented here are 20 T cell receptor beta chains from one specimen sequenced in a study of CD8+ T cells in alopecia areata. As to treatment: oral pan-JAK inhibitor, 5-10 mg twice daily. Isolated RNA was reverse transcribed into cDNA used as the sequencing template. The assay was immunoSEQ multiplex PCR, and TCRdb's table has in-frame clones only and misses some. The sample carries under 350,000 clones, roughly 60% recorded once. Specimen: CD4+ T cells sorted from blood, collected at week 24, from a patient treated with tofacitinib. The receptors were gathered from a human donor with alopecia areata.

V gene TRBV29-1 combines with J gene TRBJ1-2; 7 bases are shared with TRBD1. The J segment lost 8 bases and the V segment lost 2 bases, leaving 8 bases of the junction unmatched. Germline V CDR1 and CDR2: SQVTM, ANQGSEA. The CDR3 is 13 residues long. For the CDR3, the DNA is TGCAGCGTTGAACATAGGACAGGCCAAGGCTACACCTTC. This gives the protein CSVEHRTGQGYTF.

The V gene is TRBV9, the J gene TRBJ2-7, with 8 nucleotides matching TRBD1. V lost 0 bases, J lost 2 bases, and 4 bases stayed unmatched. Germline loops: CDR1 SGDLS, CDR2 YYNGEE. The CDR3 is made up of 15 amino acids. CDR3 in DNA: TGTGCCAGCAGCGTAGGGGACAGGTTCGCCTACGAGCAGTACTTC. Its protein product is CASSVGDRFAYEQYF.

The chain has TRBV4-1 and TRBJ2-3, with a tentative D call TRBD1 (6 bases). CDR3 length: 15 amino acids. V was cut by 0 bases and J by 3 bases, with 10 bases left in between. CDR1 MGHRA and CDR2 YSYEKL come from the germline V gene. In nucleotides, the CDR3 is TGCGCCAGCAGCCAAGATGGACAGAGGACAGATACGCAGTATTTT. It yields the protein CASSQDGQRTDTQYF.

This chain links TRBV29-1 with TRBJ2-7; D is possibly TRBD2 (5 bases). The V gene's germline CDR1 is SQVTM and CDR2 ANQGSEA. The CDR3 runs 12 residues. Trimming took off 6 bases at V and 6 bases at J, with 15 bases between the two ends. The CDR3 sequence is CSVLSPGFEQYF. CDR3 in DNA: TGCAGCGTGTTAAGCCCGGGGTTCGAGCAGTACTTC.

This clone has more than one count but fewer than ten. The CDR3 region has the DNA TGTGCCAGCAGACCTAGTACCGTGTCCTACGAGCAGTACTTC. Encoded protein: CASRPSTVSYEQYF. The V gene is TRBV2, the J gene TRBJ2-7, with D unclear. V was pared by 6 bases and J by 1 base, with 13 bases between. This CDR3 region has 14 residues. CDR1 is SNHLY, CDR2 FYNNEI, per germline.

The V gene is TRBV29-1, the J gene TRBJ2-5; 8 bases match TRBD2. This CDR3 comprises 19 residues. The V and J ends lost 0 bases and 2 bases, in that order; junction bases with no gene match: 17. In germline, CDR1 is SQVTM, CDR2 ANQGSEA. CDR3 bases: TGCAGCGTTGAAGAAGGTGGGGGACTAGTAGACCTCTTACAAGAGACCCAGTACTTC. It specifies CSVEEGGGLVDLLQETQYF.

The rearrangement links TRBV11-2 to TRBJ1-2; no firm D call. In germline, CDR1 is SGHAT, CDR2 FQNNGV. The V end lost 2 bases, the J end lost 2 bases, and 9 bases lay between the germline ends. The CDR3 sequence is 14 residues long. In nucleotides, the CDR3 is TGTGCCAGCAGCTTACTGGGCTCCAACTATGGCTACACCTTC. It yields the protein CASSLLGSNYGYTF.

The sample holds one count of this clone. This chain connects TRBV25-1 to TRBJ1-3; D uncertain. CDR1 is MGHDK and CDR2 is SYGVNS in the germline V gene. The CDR3 totals 12 residues. The V end lost 7 bases, the J end lost 13 bases, and 17 bases lay between the germline ends. CDR3 nucleotides: TGTGCCAGCAATCTCCGCGTCGGTGAAATATATTTT. It is translated as CASNLRVGEIYF.

The table lists this clone with a few counts. The chain joins TRBV5-1 to TRBJ2-5; 12 bases match TRBD2. Looked up from germline, CDR1 is SGHRS and CDR2 is YFSETQ. This CDR3 has 17 residues. V gave up 0 bases and J gave up 3 bases; unmatched junction bases: 6. The DNA for the CDR3 is TGCGCCAGCAGCTTGGGCTGGACTAGCGGGGAGGAAGAGACCCAGTACTTC. It codes for CASSLGWTSGEEETQYF. The whole variable domain, filled in from reference TRBV5-1 and TRBJ2-5, reads KAGVTQTPRYLIKTRGQQVTLSCSPISGHRSVSWYQQTPGQGLQFLFEYFSETQRNKGNFPGRFSGRQFSNSRSEMNVSTLELGDSALYLCASSLGWTSGEEETQYFGPGTRLLVL.

This clone came up once. The chain recombines TRBV4-2 with TRBJ1-1, with 7 nucleotides matching TRBD1. CDR1 and CDR2 from the germline V gene are LGHNA and YNFKEQ. This CDR3 spans 14 amino acids. V trimming: 4 bases; J trimming: 1 base; junction bases outside the gene matches: 3. CDR3 nucleotide sequence: TGTGCCAGCAGCCTTGGGACAGAGAACACTGAAGCTTTCTTT. As protein: CASSLGTENTEAFF.

This clone was seen once. The chain uses TRBV30 and TRBJ1-2; possibly TRBD1 for D (5 bases). V was clipped by 2 bases and J by 3 bases, with 10 bases between them. Germline V gene sequence: CDR1 GTSNPN, CDR2 SVGIG (reference sequence). The CDR3 is made up of 13 amino acids. The CDR3 is CAWSRGIDYGYTF. The CDR3 DNA reads TGTGCCTGGAGTCGGGGGATCGACTATGGCTACACCTTC.

The rearrangement joins TRBV15 to TRBJ1-3; no clear D. Germline V lookup: CDR1 LNHNV, CDR2 YYDKDF (reference sequence). Trimming cost V 2 bases and J 0 bases, with 5 bases left between them. The CDR3 spans 14 residues. This CDR3 reads CATSRQSSGNTIYF. CDR3 nucleotide sequence: TGTGCCACCAGCAGACAGAGCTCTGGAAACACCATATATTTT.

V is TRBV28 and J is TRBJ1-5; the D is unclear. Germline assignment: CDR1 MDHEN and CDR2 SYDVKM. This CDR3 is 13 amino acids long. V lost 7 bases, J lost 0 bases, and 7 bases lay in between. As DNA, the CDR3 is TGTGCCAGCAAACAAGGTAGCAATCAGCCCCAGCATTTT. Translation: CASKQGSNQPQHF. Drawing the rest from reference TRBV28 and TRBJ1-5, the complete variable domain is DVKVTQSSRYLVKRTGEKVFLECVQDMDHENMFWYRQDPGLGLRLIYFSYDVKMKEKGDIPEGYSVSREKKERFSLILESASTNQTSMYLCASKQGSNQPQHFGDGTRLSIL.

Points on this clone: A much larger clone sits a single nucleotide away, making a read error possible. V is TRBV2 and J is TRBJ1-1; D not resolved. The V and J ends lost 6 bases and 1 base respectively, with 6 bases between them. CDR1 is SNHLY, CDR2 FYNNEI, per germline. This CDR3 contains 12 residues. The CDR3: CASRYRNTEAFF. CDR3 DNA: TGTGCCAGCAGATACAGGAACACTGAAGCTTTCTTT.

In DNA, the CDR3 is TGTGCCAGCAGCTTTGGGACTCATAATTCACCCCTCCACTTT. It yields the protein CASSFGTHNSPLHF. This chain links TRBV7-2 with TRBJ1-6; D perhaps matches TRBD1 (5 bases). The V gene lost 3 bases and the J gene lost 5 bases, with 8 bases spanning the gap. The CDR3 has 14 amino acids. Germline lookup yields CDR1 SGHTA and CDR2 FQGNSA.

The chain carries TRBV29-1 and TRBJ1-1; possibly TRBD1 for D (5 bases). Germline V CDR1 and CDR2: SQVTM, ANQGSEA. The CDR3 is made up of 13 amino acids. Trimming left V 5 bases short and J 1 base short, with 11 bases between. CDR3 sequence: CSVSGRGNTEAFF. DNA for the CDR3: TGCAGCGTTTCGGGACGCGGGAACACTGAAGCTTTCTTT.

This clone was recorded a few times. The chain recombines TRBV4-1 with TRBJ1-2; D may be TRBD1 (5 bases). Germline CDR1 is MGHRA and CDR2 is YSYEKL. This CDR3 comprises 15 residues. V lost 4 bases to trimming and J lost 4 bases, with 16 bases between them. In nucleotides, the CDR3 is TGCGCCAGCAGCCCTCAGGGCTATACCACCTATGGCTACACCTTC. Translated: CASSPQGYTTYGYTF.

This clone was seen a handful of times. This chain joins TRBV28 and TRBJ2-7; 8 bases align to TRBD1. CDR1 is MDHEN and CDR2 is SYDVKM in the germline V gene. The CDR3 has 13 amino acids. Trimming removed 7 bases from V and 3 bases from J; junction bases left unmatched: 5. This CDR3 is CASTGTGFYEQYF. In DNA form, the CDR3 reads TGTGCCAGCACGGGGACAGGCTTCTACGAGCAGTACTTC.

V is TRBV2 and J is TRBJ2-2, with D possibly being TRBD1 (6 bases). In germline, CDR1 is SNHLY, CDR2 FYNNEI. The CDR3 extends over 15 amino acids. V gave up 7 bases and J gave up 6 bases, with 18 bases separating them. CDR3 bases: TGTGCCAGCACTTACAGACAGGATTGGGCCGGGGAGCTGTTTTTT. Protein sequence: CASTYRQDWAGELFF.

V gene TRBV25-1 combines with J gene TRBJ2-2; no reliable D call. Deletions cut 5 bases from V and 3 bases from J, with 19 bases between. Germline V gene data show CDR1 as MGHDK and CDR2 as SYGVNS. The CDR3 consists of 17 residues. As DNA, the CDR3 is TGTGCCAGCAGTAAGTTCGGCAGTGCTTTGGACACCGGGGAGCTGTTTTTT. Its protein product is CASSKFGSALDTGELFF.